The entry that follows covers one TCR beta chain sequence. Its antigen is as yet unknown. TCRdb reprocessed the 5' RACE reads with MiXCR, giving one entry per CDR3 protein. The profile shows 300,000 to 400,000 distinct CDR3 sequences, 20% to 25% of them singletons. These data originate in a study of CD8 T cells in ankylosing spondylitis. Regarding the study as a whole: Significantly higher representation of disease-linked clones was reported for matched ankylosing spondylitis synovial fluid. As for the disease-linked clones, they showed a CD8+ phenotype and occurred at relatively low frequencies in peripheral blood. Some of the motif variants had earlier been found in reactive arthritis patients' fluid and blood. Several highly homologous variants formed a TCR beta motif that appeared characteristic of ankylosing spondylitis blood.

V gave up 1 base and J gave up 1 base, with 7 bases separating them. This CDR3 contains 15 residues. CDR1 MNHNS and CDR2 SASEGT come from the germline V gene. Sequencing used blood, either unsorted or a sorted T cell fraction (not recorded which). The origin of this receptor is a male donor with ankylosing spondylitis or in good health (not recorded which). The chain couples TRBV6-1 to TRBJ2-2, with a possible D match to TRBD1 (5 bases). The CDR3: CASSEGTLNTGELFF. The CDR3 DNA follows: TGTGCCAGCAGTGAAGGGACATTGAACACCGGGGAGCTGTTTTTT.